This T cell receptor (beta chain) was obtained from a study of T cell changes during pregnancy in multiple sclerosis. The CDR3 is 15 amino acids. After removal of 6 bases from V and 1 base from J, the junction contained 6 bases not matched to a gene. Germline CDR1 is MDHEN and CDR2 is SYDVKM. Clones were read by immunoSEQ multiplex PCR, and TCRdb kept only the in-frame ones, dropping some. The sample consists of tens of thousands of clones, around 94% of them appearing once. The V and J genes are TRBV28 and TRBJ1-5; 7 nucleotides match TRBD1. The sample here was peripheral blood, taken in the second trimester of pregnancy. The sequence came from a female donor in good health, enrolled as a control in a pregnancy study. As DNA, the CDR3 is TGTGCCAGCAGCCTTGGACAGGTCAGCAATCAGCCCCAGCATTTT. This gives the protein CASSLGQVSNQPQHF. The full variable domain, with the rest looked up from reference TRBV28 and TRBJ1-5, is DVKVTQSSRYLVKRTGEKVFLECVQDMDHENMFWYRQDPGLGLRLIYFSYDVKMKEKGDIPEGYSVSREKKERFSLILESASTNQTSMYLCASSLGQVSNQPQHFGDGTRLSIL.